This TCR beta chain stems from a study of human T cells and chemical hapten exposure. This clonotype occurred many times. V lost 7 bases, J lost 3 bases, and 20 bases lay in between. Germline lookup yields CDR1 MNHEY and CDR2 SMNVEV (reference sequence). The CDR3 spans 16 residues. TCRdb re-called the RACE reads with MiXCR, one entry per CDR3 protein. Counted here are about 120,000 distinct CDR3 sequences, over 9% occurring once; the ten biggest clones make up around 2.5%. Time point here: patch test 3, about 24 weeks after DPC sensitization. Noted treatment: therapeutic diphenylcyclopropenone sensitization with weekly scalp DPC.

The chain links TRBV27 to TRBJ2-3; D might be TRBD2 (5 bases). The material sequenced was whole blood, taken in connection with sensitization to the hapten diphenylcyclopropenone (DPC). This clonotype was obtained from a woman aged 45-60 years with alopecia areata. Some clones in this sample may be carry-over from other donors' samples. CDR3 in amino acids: CASIGQYRGVTDTQYF. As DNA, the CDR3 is TGTGCCAGCATCGGGCAGTACCGGGGAGTAACAGATACGCAGTATTTT.